This T cell receptor (beta chain) comes out of a study of T cell changes during pregnancy in multiple sclerosis. Measured with immunoSEQ multiplex PCR; TCRdb has only the in-frame clones, and not every one. The sample yields more than 65,000 clones, 90% to 95% seen once. Trimming took off 4 bases at V and 4 bases at J, with 8 bases between the two ends. The CDR3 is 12 residues long. Germline-derived CDR1 and CDR2 are SNHLY and FYNNEI. This receptor was obtained from a female donor with multiple sclerosis, enrolled in a pregnancy study. The sample in question was peripheral blood, obtained in the second trimester of pregnancy. The V and J genes are TRBV2 and TRBJ2-7; no reliable D call. The CDR3 protein is CASSAGPYEQYF. Written as DNA, the CDR3 is TGTGCCAGCAGTGCAGGTCCGTACGAGCAGTACTTC.